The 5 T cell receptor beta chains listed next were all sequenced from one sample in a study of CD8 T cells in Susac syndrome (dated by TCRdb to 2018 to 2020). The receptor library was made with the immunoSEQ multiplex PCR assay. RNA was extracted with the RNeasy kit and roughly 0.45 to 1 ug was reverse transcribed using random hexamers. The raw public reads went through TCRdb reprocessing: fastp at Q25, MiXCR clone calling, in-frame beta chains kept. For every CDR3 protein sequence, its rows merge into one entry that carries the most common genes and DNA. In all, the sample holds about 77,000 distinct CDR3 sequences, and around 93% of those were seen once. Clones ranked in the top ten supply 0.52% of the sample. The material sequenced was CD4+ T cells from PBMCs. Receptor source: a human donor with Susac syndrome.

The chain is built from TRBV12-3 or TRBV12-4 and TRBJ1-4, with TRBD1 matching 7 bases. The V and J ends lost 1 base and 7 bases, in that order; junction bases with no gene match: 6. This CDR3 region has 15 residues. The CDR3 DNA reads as TGTGCCAGCAGTTTAGAGGGGGCAGGAAGTGAAAAACTGTTTTTT. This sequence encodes CASSLEGAGSEKLFF.

CDR3 DNA sequence: TGTGCCAGCAGCTTCGTTTCGACACTCGGAAACAATGAGCAGTTCTTC. This codes for CASSFVSTLGNNEQFF. The chain carries TRBV7-6 and TRBJ2-1; D uncertain. The germline V and J ends were trimmed by 3 bases and 5 bases, with 17 bases remaining between them. The CDR3 is made up of 16 amino acids. CDR1 SGHVS and CDR2 FNYEAQ come from the germline V gene.

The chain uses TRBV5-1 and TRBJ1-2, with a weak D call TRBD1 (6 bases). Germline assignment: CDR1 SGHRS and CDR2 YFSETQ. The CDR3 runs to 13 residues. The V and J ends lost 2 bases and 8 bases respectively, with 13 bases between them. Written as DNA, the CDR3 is TGCGCCAGCAGCTTTTCAGGGGTCGACGGCTACACCTTC. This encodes CASSFSGVDGYTF.

The CDR3 is CASSQADRNGYTF. CDR3 nucleotides: TGTGCCAGCAGCCAGGCCGACAGAAATGGCTACACCTTC. The chain recombines TRBV4-2 with TRBJ1-2; possible D gene TRBD1, 5 bases. Germline V lookup: CDR1 LGHNA, CDR2 YNFKEQ. Trimming removed 3 bases at V and 6 bases at J, with 11 bases between. The CDR3 consists of 13 residues.

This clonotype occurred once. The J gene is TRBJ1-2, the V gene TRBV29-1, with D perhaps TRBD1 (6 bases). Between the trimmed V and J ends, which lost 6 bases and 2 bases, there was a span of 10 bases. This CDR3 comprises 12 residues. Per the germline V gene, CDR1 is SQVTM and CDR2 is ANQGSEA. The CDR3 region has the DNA TGCAGCGTCGGACAGACGAACTATGGCTACACCTTC. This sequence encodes CSVGQTNYGYTF.